The next 18 T cell receptor beta chains were all read from a single sample in a study of T cells in Graves' hyperthyroidism and ophthalmopathy. Amplification of TCR beta CDR3 regions used RNA as the template. Initially, a first-round RT-PCR of the TCR CDR3 employed the HTBI primer set. In TCRdb, the multiplex PCR reads were re-called with MiXCR into one record per CDR3 protein. Of roughly 100,000 distinct CDR3 sequences in the sample, roughly 40% were seen once. The material sequenced was peripheral blood or thyroid tissue (not recorded which). The source of these receptors is a woman in her 30s with Graves' hyperthyroidism.

With regard to this clonotype: Relative to the germline gene, one junction end is altered; a read error may explain this. The chain joins TRBV7-8 to TRBJ1-2; 8 bases match TRBD1. The CDR3 consists of 14 residues. Germline CDR1 and CDR2: SGHVS and FQNEAQ. CDR3 region: CASSRQGRNCGYTF. The CDR3 coding sequence is TGTGCCAGCAGCCGACAGGGGAGGAACTGTGGCTACACCTTC.

At least ten counts were recorded for this clonotype. The V and J genes are TRBV2 and TRBJ1-4; possible D gene TRBD1, 5 bases. The CDR3 runs 14 residues. CDR1 SNHLY and CDR2 FYNNEI come from the germline V gene. The V end was cut by 3 bases, the J end by 6 bases, with 11 bases between. The CDR3 sequence: CASSDRVSDEKLFF. For the CDR3, the DNA is TGTGCCAGCAGTGACAGGGTATCGGATGAAAAACTGTTTTTT.

The sample holds many counts of this clonotype. The CDR3 region is CASSVGVGQADTQYF. The CDR3 DNA reads TGTGCCAGCAGCGTAGGGGTGGGACAAGCAGATACGCAGTATTTT. The rearrangement links TRBV9 to TRBJ2-3; D may be TRBD1 (6 bases). This CDR3 region has 15 residues. Germline V gene lookup returns CDR1 SGDLS and CDR2 YYNGEE. V shed 0 bases and J shed 4 bases, with 12 bases lying between them.

The rearrangement links TRBV5-1 to TRBJ2-7, with 10 bases that match TRBD2. Germline CDR1 SGHRS, CDR2 YFSETQ. The CDR3 is 16 residues long. The V segment lost 0 bases and the J segment 1 base; nucleotides outside the gene matches: 4. This CDR3 reads CASSLDGLADSYEQYF. CDR3 in DNA: TGCGCCAGCAGCTTGGACGGACTAGCGGATTCCTACGAGCAGTACTTC.

The table lists this clonotype with many counts. V usage is TRBV7-2 and J usage is TRBJ1-2; no firm D call. Germline CDR1 SGHTA, CDR2 FQGNSA. Trimming took off 1 base at V and 3 bases at J, with 9 bases between the two ends. The CDR3 totals 14 residues. The CDR3 nucleotides are TGTGCCAGCAGCTTAGTTGTGGTGGACTATGGCTACACCTTC. This translates into CASSLVVVDYGYTF. The variable domain in full, completed from reference TRBV7-2 and TRBJ1-2, reads GAGVSQSPSNKVTEKGKDVELRCDPISGHTALYWYRQSLGQGLEFLIYFQGNSAPDKSGLPSDRFSAERTGGSVSTLTIQRTQQEDSAVYLCASSLVVVDYGYTFGSGTRLTVV.

The V gene is TRBV7-3, the J gene TRBJ2-7; the match to TRBD1 covers 9 bases. The V gene's germline CDR1 is SGHTA and CDR2 FQGTGA. Unmatched junction bases numbered 11, after V lost 5 bases and J lost 3 bases. The CDR3 loop spans 16 amino acids. CDR3 protein: CASSPNRGQYVYEQYF. The CDR3, as DNA: TGTGCCAGCAGCCCCAACAGGGGGCAGTACGTCTACGAGCAGTACTTC. Using reference TRBV7-3 and TRBJ2-7 for the parts outside the CDR3, the full variable domain is GAGVSQTPSNKVTEKGKYVELRCDPISGHTALYWYRQSLGQGPEFLIYFQGTGAADDSGLPNDRFFAVRPEGSVSTLKIQRTERGDSAVYLCASSPNRGQYVYEQYFGPGTRLTVT.

This clonotype was seen at least ten times. This rearrangement joins TRBV2 to TRBJ2-2; the match to TRBD1 covers 10 bases. CDR1 and CDR2 (germline): SNHLY, FYNNEI. Unmatched junction bases numbered 6, after V lost 8 bases and J lost 9 bases. The CDR3 loop spans 13 amino acids. Here the CDR3 DNA reads TGTGCCAGCCACCGGGACAGGGGAAGGGAGCTGTTTTTT. As protein: CASHRDRGRELFF.

This clonotype was counted ten times or more. The chain combines TRBV4-1 with TRBJ1-4; 7 positions match TRBD1. The CDR3 contains 15 residues. The germline V gene encodes CDR1 MGHRA and CDR2 YSYEKL. V gave up 1 base and J gave up 3 bases; unmatched junction bases: 2. The CDR3 loop is CASSQVGTANEKLFF. In nucleotides, the CDR3 is TGCGCCAGCAGCCAAGTTGGGACAGCTAATGAAAAACTGTTTTTT.

This chain uses TRBV10-3 with TRBJ2-7; D not certain. V lost 0 bases to trimming and J lost 2 bases, with 11 bases between them. The CDR3 runs 15 residues. CDR1 and CDR2 (germline): ENHRY, SYGVKD. CDR3 nucleotides: TGTGCCATCAGTGAGTCGAATAGGTTCGCCTACGAGCAGTACTTC. Amino acid sequence: CAISESNRFAYEQYF.

On this clonotype: Just one base apart from a much larger clone, this may be a read error. The genes are TRBV9 and TRBJ2-3; D gene unclear. Germline CDR1 is SGDLS and CDR2 is YYNGEE. V was cut by 6 bases and J by 3 bases, with 17 bases left in between. CDR3 size: 15 residues. The CDR3 region has the DNA TGTGCCAGCAACCACGTGGAAGAGGAAACAGATACGCAGTATTTT. The encoded protein is CASNHVEEETDTQYF.

This chain connects TRBV2 to TRBJ1-4; 8 positions agree with TRBD1. This CDR3 spans 14 amino acids. Germline CDR1 and CDR2: SNHLY and FYNNEI. Trimming cost V 6 bases and J 5 bases; bases outside gene matches: 5. CDR3 DNA sequence: TGTGCCAGCAGCCGGGACAGGCTAAATGAAAAACTGTTTTTT. Its translation: CASSRDRLNEKLFF. Variable domain in full (rest from reference TRBV2 and TRBJ1-4): EPEVTQTPSHQVTQMGQEVILRCVPISNHLYFYWYRQILGQKVEFLVSFYNNEISEKSEIFDDQFSVERPDGSNFTLKIRSTKLEDSAMYFCASSRDRLNEKLFFGSGTQLSVL.

This clonotype came up many times. The chain employs TRBV7-9 and TRBJ2-7; maybe TRBD1 (6 bases). The V end lost 5 bases, the J end lost 7 bases, and 18 bases lay between the germline ends. This CDR3 contains 14 residues. Germline CDR1 is SEHNR and CDR2 is FQNEAQ (reference sequence). The CDR3 region is CASSHRDLTREQYF. The CDR3 DNA sequence: TGTGCCAGCAGCCACAGGGATTTGACGCGAGAGCAGTACTTC.

On this clonotype: The CDR3 does not close with the conserved phenylalanine or tryptophan, likely indicating a read error. This chain connects TRBV7-9 to TRBJ2-2; D is ambiguous. Germline-derived CDR1 and CDR2 are SEHNR and FQNEAQ (reference sequence). CDR3 length: 13 amino acids. Deletions cut 6 bases from V and 4 bases from J, with 9 bases between. CDR3 in DNA: TGTGCCAGCAGGTCTATGGGCACCGGGGAGCTGTTTTCT. It is translated as CASRSMGTGELFS.

This clonotype has at least ten counts. The chain has TRBV7-8 and TRBJ2-5, with D possibly TRBD2 on 6 matching bases. V was cut by 2 bases and J by 0 bases, with 10 bases left in between. CDR3 length: 15 residues. Per the germline V gene, CDR1 is SGHVS and CDR2 is FQNEAQ. The CDR3 bases are TGTGCCAGCAGCTTAAGGCGGGACTACCAAGAGACCCAGTACTTC. Protein: CASSLRRDYQETQYF.

This clonotype was recorded many times. The chain has TRBV7-9 and TRBJ2-3, with a weak D call TRBD2 (6 bases). The CDR3 extends over 16 amino acids. Germline CDR1 and CDR2: SEHNR and FQNEAQ (reference sequence). V lost 3 bases and J lost 2, with 15 bases in between. CDR3 loop: CASSFTIRLDTDTQYF. As DNA, the CDR3 is TGTGCCAGCAGCTTCACTATCCGACTAGACACAGATACGCAGTATTTT.

The gene calls are TRBV7-8 and TRBJ1-2, with TRBD1 matching over 8 bases. V dropped 5 bases and J dropped 4; count of bases not matched to a gene: 6. This CDR3 is 14 amino acids long. Germline V CDR1 and CDR2: SGHVS, FQNEAQ. CDR3 DNA sequence: TGTGCCAGCAGCACGACAGGGGAGGGCTATGGCTACACCTTC. This encodes CASSTTGEGYGYTF.

The J gene is TRBJ1-5, the V gene TRBV7-9, with 8 bases fitting TRBD1. The CDR3 is 17 residues long. The germline V gene has CDR1 SEHNR and CDR2 FQNEAQ (reference sequence). V trimming: 5 bases; J trimming: 6 bases; junction bases outside the gene matches: 15. The CDR3 region is CASSPEEGRGLGQPQHF. The DNA for the CDR3 is TGTGCCAGCAGCCCGGAAGAGGGCAGGGGGCTGGGTCAGCCCCAGCATTTT.

This clonotype was detected ten times or more. The V gene is TRBV10-3, the J gene TRBJ1-2, with a possible D match to TRBD1 (5 bases). V lost 7 bases, J lost 0 bases, and 15 bases lay in between. This CDR3 contains 15 residues. CDR1 is ENHRY, CDR2 SYGVKD, per germline. This chain's CDR3 is CAITYGGAANYGYTF. The CDR3 DNA sequence: TGTGCCATCACCTACGGCGGGGCAGCTAACTATGGCTACACCTTC.